This T cell receptor beta chain was identified during a study of OX40 agonist ivuxolimab in advanced cancers. Baseline, cycle 4 day 1, and cycle 7 day 1 were the blood sampling points. Germline V CDR1 and CDR2: SGHNT, YENEEA. The CDR3 is made up of 13 amino acids. The ends were cut back, 3 bases at V and 5 bases at J, with 10 bases in the middle. Using immunoSEQ multiplex PCR, the repertoire was profiled, and TCRdb retains in-frame clones only, with some absent. The sample lists 20,000 or so clones; nearly 85% were seen once. The origin of this receptor is an adult with an advanced solid tumor such as melanoma, head and neck, liver or kidney cancer. The source material was CD4+ or CD8+ T cells sorted from blood, sampled in a trial of the OX40 agonist ivuxolimab. The V call is TRBV11-3, the J call TRBJ1-1; weak D call: TRBD1 (5 bases). The CDR3 sequence: CASSLSRETEAFF. The CDR3, as DNA: TGTGCCAGCAGCTTGAGCAGGGAAACTGAAGCTTTCTTT.